These 32 T cell receptor beta chains share one sample of origin, sequenced in a study of T cell responses to AZD1222 COVID-19 vaccine (dated by TCRdb to 2020 to 2023). Explained via the paper, the time point label denotes: about 28 days (+/-7) after the second vaccine dose. Library creation used the immunoSEQ multiplex PCR assay. TCRdb re-hosts the immuneACCESS table, in-frame sequences only. Its copies lack some clones; in the studies checked, an unresolved V gene accounts for under half of them, and the cause for the rest is not known. The sample has 150,000 to 200,000 clones on record, just over 90% of them singletons. Under 4% of the sample comes from the top ten. The specimen comprised peripheral blood, sampled 28 days after the second AZD1222 dose. These TCRs come from an adult who received the AZD1222 COVID-19 vaccine.

The chain combines TRBV5-1 with TRBJ2-1; D is uncertain. This CDR3 comprises 13 residues. Germline V lookup: CDR1 SGHRS, CDR2 YFSETQ. The V end was cut by 6 bases, the J end by 6 bases, with 13 bases between. The CDR3 region has the DNA TGCGCCAGCACTTGGGGTGGCCTCAATGAGCAGTTCTTC. It yields the protein CASTWGGLNEQFF.

J is TRBJ2-1 and V is TRBV14, with 7 bases fitting TRBD2. This CDR3 is built from 14 residues. The germline CDR1 and CDR2 sequences are SGHDN and FVKESK. V lost 3 bases, J lost 9 bases, and 8 bases stayed unmatched. The CDR3 DNA reads TGTGCCAGCAGCCACTTAGCGGGTGTCGCTGAGCAGTTCTTC. Its translation: CASSHLAGVAEQFF.

The chain joins TRBV2 to TRBJ2-5; D is unclear. There are 10 residues in the CDR3. Germline assignment: CDR1 SNHLY and CDR2 FYNNEI. V was clipped by 6 bases and J by 3 bases, with 2 bases between them. The CDR3 region has the DNA TGTGCCAGCAGCAAAGAGACCCAGTACTTC. Protein: CASSKETQYF.

The chain has TRBV25-1 and TRBJ2-3; D not resolved. Trimming left V 4 bases short and J 1 base short, with 6 bases between. The CDR3 runs to 13 residues. Per germline, CDR1 MGHDK and CDR2 SYGVNS. CDR3 loop: CASSAGGTDTQYF. CDR3 DNA: TGTGCCAGCAGTGCTGGCGGCACAGATACGCAGTATTTT.

The V call is TRBV30, the J call TRBJ1-2; D unclear. The CDR3 has 12 residues. The germline V gene has CDR1 GTSNPN and CDR2 SVGIG (reference sequence). Trimming pared 2 bases from V and 8 bases from J, leaving 12 bases between. The CDR3 bases are TGTGCCTGGAGTACCTCCCTAGGGGGCTACACCTTC. Protein sequence: CAWSTSLGGYTF. Drawing the rest from reference TRBV30 and TRBJ1-2, the complete variable domain is SQTIHQWPATLVQPVGSPLSLECTVEGTSNPNLYWYRQAAGRGLQLLFYSVGIGQISSEVPQNLSASRPQDRQFILSSKKLLLSDSGFYLCAWSTSLGGYTFGSGTRLTVV.

The V gene is TRBV10-2, the J gene TRBJ1-2, with a weak D call TRBD1 (6 bases). Germline CDR1 WSHSY, CDR2 SAAADI. The CDR3 is made up of 14 amino acids. Trimming took 0 bases from V and 5 from J, leaving 10 bases between them. The chain's CDR3 is CASSESGHPYGYTF. As DNA, the CDR3 is TGCGCCAGCAGTGAGTCGGGACATCCTTATGGCTACACCTTC.

The rearrangement uses TRBV25-1 and TRBJ2-2, with D hard to call. V was trimmed by 6 bases and J by 3 bases, leaving 2 bases between them. The CDR3 spans 11 residues. CDR1 MGHDK and CDR2 SYGVNS come from the germline V gene. The CDR3 is CASSYTGELFF. As DNA, the CDR3 is TGTGCCAGCAGCTACACCGGGGAGCTGTTTTTT.

This clone was recorded a few times. A read error may produce the germline difference seen at one junction end. This chain links TRBV10-1 with TRBJ1-1, with D possibly matching TRBD1 (5 bases). This CDR3 region has 14 residues. CDR1 is WNHNN, CDR2 SYGVQD, per germline (reference sequence). The CDR3 here is CASRELGENTEAFF. The CDR3 DNA sequence: TGCGCCAGCAGGGAGTTAGGGGAGAACACTGAAGCTTTCTTT.

J is TRBJ2-2 and V is TRBV6-5; 9 positions agree with TRBD1. The germline V gene has CDR1 MNHEY and CDR2 SVGAGI. CDR3 size: 14 residues. Trimming removed 7 bases from V and 4 bases from J; junction bases left unmatched: 4. CDR3 nucleotide sequence: TGTGCCAGCATCCAGACAGGGGGCACCGGGGAGCTGTTTTTT. Its translation is CASIQTGGTGELFF.

The rearrangement uses TRBV6-5 and TRBJ2-2; no definite D call. Germline values: CDR1 MNHEY, CDR2 SVGAGI. The CDR3 covers 11 residues. Trimming took 7 bases from V and 7 from J, leaving 7 bases between them. CDR3 sequence: CASMNHGELFF. CDR3 nucleotides: TGTGCCAGCATGAATCACGGGGAGCTGTTTTTT.

The chain combines TRBV3-1 (or the pseudogene TRBV3-2) with TRBJ2-7, with TRBD1 matching 9 bases. This CDR3 contains 13 residues. Germline-derived CDR1 and CDR2 are LGHDT and YNNKEL (reference sequence). V trimming: 3 bases; J trimming: 6 bases; junction bases outside the gene matches: 3. CDR3: CASSHKDRGEQYF. CDR3 in DNA: TGTGCCAGCAGCCACAAGGACAGGGGCGAGCAGTACTTC.

The V and J genes are TRBV24-1 and TRBJ2-7; 11 bases match TRBD2. V was pared by 4 bases and J by 2 bases, with 6 bases of the junction left unmatched. CDR1 is KGHDR, CDR2 SFDVKD, per germline. The CDR3 spans 16 residues. This CDR3 reads CATSDPTSGSTYEQYF. The DNA for the CDR3 is TGTGCCACCAGTGACCCCACTAGCGGGAGTACCTACGAGCAGTACTTC.

The V call is TRBV2, the J call TRBJ1-5; D possibly corresponds to TRBD1 (5 bases). The V end was cut by 6 bases, the J end by 0 bases, with 12 bases between. CDR3 length: 15 residues. CDR1 and CDR2 (germline): SNHLY, FYNNEI. CDR3 residues: CASRQEVYSNQPQHF. The CDR3 coding sequence is TGTGCCAGCAGACAGGAAGTATATAGCAATCAGCCCCAGCATTTT.

This clone came up once. The V and J genes are TRBV6-1 and TRBJ2-1, with a possible D match to TRBD2 (5 bases). The germline V gene encodes CDR1 MNHNS and CDR2 SASEGT. The CDR3 length is 13 residues. Deletions cut 2 bases from V and 7 bases from J, with 9 bases between. CDR3 sequence: CASSELARNEQFF. The CDR3 DNA is TGTGCCAGCAGTGAACTAGCCCGAAATGAGCAGTTCTTC.

This clone was counted between two and nine times. The chain joins TRBV28 to TRBJ1-4; D is unresolved. Trimming shortened V by 6 bases and J by 7 bases, and 15 bases separated the two germline ends. Germline CDR1 is MDHEN and CDR2 is SYDVKM. This CDR3 contains 14 residues. This chain's CDR3 is CASSSSGIGEKLFF. Here the CDR3 DNA reads TGTGCCAGCAGCTCCTCGGGGATAGGTGAAAAACTGTTTTTT. The whole variable domain, filled in from reference TRBV28 and TRBJ1-4, reads DVKVTQSSRYLVKRTGEKVFLECVQDMDHENMFWYRQDPGLGLRLIYFSYDVKMKEKGDIPEGYSVSREKKERFSLILESASTNQTSMYLCASSSSGIGEKLFFGSGTQLSVL.

The rearrangement joins TRBV19 to TRBJ1-5; 7 bases are shared with TRBD1. CDR3 length equals 15 residues. The germline gives CDR1 LNHDA, CDR2 SQIVND (reference sequence). V trimming: 3 bases; J trimming: 5 bases; junction bases outside the gene matches: 7. Here the CDR3 DNA reads TGTGCCAGTAGTATTGGAGGGGGCGCCTATCAGCCCCAGCATTTT. Protein: CASSIGGGAYQPQHF.

This chain joins TRBV18 and TRBJ2-7; D is possibly TRBD1 (5 bases). The CDR3 has 15 amino acids. In germline, CDR1 is KGHSH, CDR2 LQKENI. V lost 1 base and J lost 4, with 14 bases in between. CDR3 in DNA: TGTGCCAGCTCACCACGGGAAGGGGTGTGGTACGAGCAGTACTTC. Protein: CASSPREGVWYEQYF.

The chain is built from TRBV5-4 and TRBJ1-1; 7 bases align to TRBD1. Germline values: CDR1 SGHNT, CDR2 YYREEE (reference sequence). V lost 4 bases, J lost 5 bases, and 8 bases stayed unmatched. The CDR3 sequence is 14 residues long. The CDR3 sequence: CASSKGAGFTEAFF. The CDR3 bases are TGTGCCAGCAGCAAGGGGGCAGGATTTACTGAAGCTTTCTTT.

The chain couples TRBV5-4 to TRBJ1-1; no firm D call. Trimming removed 3 bases at V and 0 bases at J, with 12 bases between. Germline values: CDR1 SGHNT, CDR2 YYREEE (reference sequence). This CDR3 is 15 amino acids long. The chain's CDR3 is CASSSSVRLNTEAFF. DNA for the CDR3: TGTGCCAGCAGCTCTTCCGTTCGCCTGAACACTGAAGCTTTCTTT.

The V call is TRBV14, the J call TRBJ1-5; D is possibly TRBD1 (6 bases). Germline values: CDR1 SGHDN, CDR2 FVKESK. The CDR3 extends over 15 amino acids. Trimming took off 7 bases at V and 7 bases at J, with 20 bases between the two ends. CDR3 in amino acids: CASIRRAGEDQPQHF. CDR3 nucleotide sequence: TGTGCCAGCATACGAAGGGCAGGGGAGGACCAGCCCCAGCATTTT.

The chain joins TRBV3-1 (or the pseudogene TRBV3-2) to TRBJ2-7; a weak D match, TRBD2 (6 bases). Germline CDR1 and CDR2: LGHDT and YNNKEL (reference sequence). This CDR3 has 16 amino acids. Trimming shortened V by 0 bases and J by 0 bases, and 12 bases separated the two germline ends. The CDR3 coding sequence is TGTGCCAGCAGCCAAGATTTCCTGGGGGGCTCCTACGAGCAGTACTTC. Protein product: CASSQDFLGGSYEQYF.

DNA of the CDR3: TGTGCCAGCAGCTTAGTCCCAGGGATGGACGAGCAGTACTTC. It translates to CASSLVPGMDEQYF. The chain uses TRBV7-8 and TRBJ2-7; maybe TRBD1 (5 bases). The CDR3 is 14 residues long. Deletions cut 1 base from V and 5 bases from J, with 12 bases between. CDR1 SGHVS and CDR2 FQNEAQ come from the germline V gene.

J is TRBJ1-5 and V is TRBV5-1; no firm D call. The length of the CDR3 is 16 residues. Looked up from germline, CDR1 is SGHRS and CDR2 is YFSETQ. Trimming took 1 base from V and 1 from J, leaving 12 bases between them. This CDR3 reads CASSLMGIGSNQPQHF. Written as DNA, the CDR3 is TGCGCCAGCAGCTTGATGGGGATCGGGAGCAATCAGCCCCAGCATTTT.

V is TRBV19 and J is TRBJ1-3, with D perhaps matching TRBD1 (5 bases). Germline values: CDR1 LNHDA, CDR2 SQIVND (reference sequence). The ends were cut back, 5 bases at V and 4 bases at J, with 21 bases in the middle. The CDR3 is made up of 17 amino acids. This chain's CDR3 is CASSPGHEMRRGNTIYF. For the CDR3, the DNA is TGTGCCAGTAGTCCCGGACACGAGATGAGACGGGGAAACACCATATATTTT.

The rearrangement uses TRBV11-2 and TRBJ2-5, with 8 bases identical to TRBD2. In germline, CDR1 is SGHAT, CDR2 FQNNGV. The CDR3 length is 15 residues. After removal of 0 bases from V and 5 bases from J, the junction contained 5 bases not matched to a gene. Written as DNA, the CDR3 is TGTGCCAGCAGCTTAGAGCGGGAGGTGTGGGAGACCCAGTACTTC. The encoded protein is CASSLEREVWETQYF.

V is TRBV24-1 and J is TRBJ1-2, with D perhaps TRBD1 (6 bases). Germline values: CDR1 KGHDR, CDR2 SFDVKD. CDR3 length equals 14 residues. Trimming took 8 bases from V and 7 from J, leaving 19 bases between them. This CDR3 reads CATNAGGLNFGYTF. The CDR3 nucleotides are TGTGCCACCAACGCCGGGGGGCTAAATTTTGGCTACACCTTC.

The chain links TRBV27 to TRBJ1-3; perhaps TRBD1 as D (6 bases). The CDR3 extends over 18 amino acids. Trimming cost V 3 bases and J 3 bases, with 21 bases left between them. Germline CDR1 and CDR2: MNHEY and SMNVEV (reference sequence). CDR3 loop: CASSFRPPGGMNGNTIYF. The CDR3 DNA reads TGTGCCAGCAGTTTTCGTCCTCCGGGGGGCATGAATGGAAACACCATATATTTT.

The rearrangement links TRBV20-1 to TRBJ1-1; no reliable D call. CDR3 size: 10 residues. The V end was cut by 7 bases, the J end by 0 bases, with 3 bases between. CDR1 is DFQATT, CDR2 SNEGSKA, per germline (reference sequence). CDR3 region: CSVVNTEAFF. CDR3 sequence (DNA): TGCAGTGTGGTGAACACTGAAGCTTTCTTT.

The V and J genes are TRBV2 and TRBJ1-5; 8 positions match TRBD1. Germline V gene lookup returns CDR1 SNHLY and CDR2 FYNNEI. V lost 6 bases to trimming and J lost 2 bases; unmatched junction nucleotides: 6. The CDR3 totals 15 residues. This CDR3 reads CASSEPGQGNQPQHF. The DNA for the CDR3 is TGTGCCAGCAGCGAGCCGGGACAGGGCAATCAGCCCCAGCATTTT.

This chain joins TRBV14 and TRBJ2-7; no definite D call. CDR1 is SGHDN, CDR2 FVKESK, per germline. This CDR3 comprises 8 residues. V was trimmed by 7 bases and J by 11 bases, leaving 6 bases between them. The CDR3 is CASKSEYF. The CDR3 coding sequence is TGTGCCAGCAAATCGGAGTACTTC. Full variable domain (remainder filled in from reference TRBV14 and TRBJ2-7): EAGVTQFPSHSVIEKGQTVTLRCDPISGHDNLYWYRRVMGKEIKFLLHFVKESKQDESGMPNNRFLAERTGGTYSTLKVQPAELEDSGVYFCASKSEYFGPGTRLTVT.

V and J are TRBV27 and TRBJ1-1; TRBD1 is a possible D gene (5 bases). V lost 6 bases and J lost 4, with 12 bases in between. Germline CDR1 reads MNHEY; CDR2 reads SMNVEV (reference sequence). The CDR3 totals 13 residues. The CDR3 nucleotides are TGTGCCAGCAGCCCCCGGGGGGGCACTGAAGCTTTCTTT. It codes for CASSPRGGTEAFF.

This clone was picked up one time. The chain employs TRBV6-2 or TRBV6-3 and TRBJ2-7; D is perhaps TRBD1 (7 bases). CDR1 is MNHEY and CDR2 is SVGEGT in the germline V gene. With 0 bases removed from V and 4 bases from J, the gap between germline ends came to 13 bases. The CDR3 is 15 residues long. CDR3 nucleotides: TGTGCCAGCAGTTACTCGGCAGGGGGGAAATACGAGCAGTACTTC. Amino acids: CASSYSAGGKYEQYF.